A single sample gave rise to the 30 T cell receptor beta chains below, sequenced in a study of naive and memory T cell subsets. Both TRBC1 and TRBC2 were covered by a beta constant-region primer of two equimolar oligonucleotides. In TCRdb, the UMI-ligation and nested PCR reads were re-called with MiXCR into one record per CDR3 protein. The data hold around 160,000 distinct CDR3 sequences, with about a sixth observed a single time. The sequencing input was naive CD4+ T cells from blood. The receptors here all came from a human donor in good health.

The DNA for the CDR3 is TGTGCCAGCAGTTTGGCTAGCGGGAGTTCCTACAATGAGCAGTTCTTC. This sequence encodes CASSLASGSSYNEQFF. The chain links TRBV28 to TRBJ2-1; TRBD2 agrees at 10 bases. Germline lookup yields CDR1 MDHEN and CDR2 SYDVKM. V shed 3 bases, J shed 1 base, and the junction held 3 bases outside the gene matches. This CDR3 region has 16 residues.

This clonotype has a handful of counts. This chain links TRBV29-1 with TRBJ2-5, with D unresolved. The CDR3 covers 12 residues. Trimming pared 5 bases from V and 4 bases from J, leaving 11 bases between. Germline V gives CDR1 SQVTM, CDR2 ANQGSEA. This chain's CDR3 is CSVRSSSETQYF. The DNA of the CDR3 is TGCAGCGTTCGGTCGAGTTCAGAGACCCAGTACTTC.

This clonotype was observed a few times. The chain uses TRBV6-5 and TRBJ2-5; possible D gene TRBD2, 6 bases. CDR3 length: 14 residues. Germline V lookup: CDR1 MNHEY, CDR2 SVGAGI. Between the trimmed V and J ends, which lost 5 bases and 5 bases, there was a span of 15 bases. CDR3 bases: TGTGCCAGCAGTGGCCCCGGGGGAGCCGAGACCCAGTACTTC. Amino acids: CASSGPGGAETQYF.

This clonotype was found a few times. This chain connects TRBV7-9 to TRBJ2-5; D is possibly TRBD2 (6 bases). Germline V gives CDR1 SEHNR, CDR2 FQNEAQ (reference sequence). The ends were cut back, 3 bases at V and 4 bases at J, with 9 bases in the middle. The CDR3 is 13 amino acids. The CDR3 DNA reads as TGTGCCAGCAGCTTCGGTAGCGGAGAGACCCAGTACTTC. This translates into CASSFGSGETQYF.

The CDR3 DNA sequence: TGCGCCAGCAGCTCGGCCGGGACCAGGAGGCAGCCCCAGCATTTT. Its protein product is CASSSAGTRRQPQHF. This chain links TRBV5-1 with TRBJ1-5; weak D call: TRBD1 (5 bases). Germline V CDR1 and CDR2: SGHRS, YFSETQ. V dropped 3 bases and J dropped 7 bases, with 17 bases sitting between them. The CDR3 is 15 residues long. Based on the CDR3 plus reference TRBV5-1 and TRBJ1-5, the full variable domain is KAGVTQTPRYLIKTRGQQVTLSCSPISGHRSVSWYQQTPGQGLQFLFEYFSETQRNKGNFPGRFSGRQFSNSRSEMNVSTLELGDSALYLCASSSAGTRRQPQHFGDGTRLSIL.

The genes are TRBV5-6 and TRBJ2-5; D might be TRBD1 (7 bases). This CDR3 region has 15 residues. V shed 2 bases and J shed 5 bases, with 16 bases lying between them. Germline CDR1 SGHDT, CDR2 YYEEEE. DNA for the CDR3: TGTGCCAGCAGCTTCGGGCCCAGGGGGGTGGAGACCCAGTACTTC. As protein: CASSFGPRGVETQYF.

J is TRBJ2-7 and V is TRBV5-1, with no clear D. Looked up from germline, CDR1 is SGHRS and CDR2 is YFSETQ. The length of the CDR3 is 14 residues. Trimming pared 7 bases from V and 0 bases from J, leaving 14 bases between. The CDR3 sequence is CASASLDGSYEQYF. For the CDR3, the DNA is TGCGCCAGCGCCTCCTTGGACGGCTCCTACGAGCAGTACTTC.

The J gene is TRBJ2-7, the V gene TRBV6-5, with a tentative D call TRBD1 (7 bases). Germline V lookup: CDR1 MNHEY, CDR2 SVGAGI. The CDR3 has 16 amino acids. Trimming removed 6 bases at V and 4 bases at J, with 22 bases between. In nucleotides, the CDR3 is TGTGCCAGCAGCAGCCTTCGAGGAGGGGGCTCTTACGAGCAGTACTTC. It translates to CASSSLRGGGSYEQYF.

This clonotype has just a few counts. The V and J genes are TRBV9 and TRBJ1-5; D is unclear. The CDR3 covers 15 residues. V gave up 0 bases and J gave up 0 bases, with 7 bases separating them. Germline CDR1 and CDR2: SGDLS and YYNGEE. In nucleotides, the CDR3 is TGTGCCAGCAGCGTAGGGCCGAATAGCAATCAGCCCCAGCATTTT. The encoded protein is CASSVGPNSNQPQHF.

Points on this clonotype: One end of the junction does not line up with germline, which may come from a read error. The gene calls are TRBV30 and TRBJ1-1; D call uncertain. The CDR3 spans 13 residues. CDR1 is GTSNPN and CDR2 is SVGIG in the germline V gene (reference sequence). DNA for the CDR3: TGTGCCTGGAGCCCCGGAATGAGCGCTGAAGCTTTTTTT. It translates to CAWSPGMSAEAFF.

This clonotype appeared a few times. This sequence joins TRBV12-3 or TRBV12-4 and TRBJ2-3; the match to TRBD1 covers 7 bases. The CDR3 has 13 residues. The junction had 8 bases not matched to a gene; V was cut back by 11 bases and J by 3 bases. CDR3 residues: CAARTGGTDTQYF. CDR3 nucleotides: TGTGCCGCCCGGACAGGAGGAACAGATACGCAGTATTTT.

The chain links TRBV11-2 to TRBJ1-5, with D uncertain. Trimming removed 1 base at V and 3 bases at J, with 10 bases between. Germline CDR1 reads SGHAT; CDR2 reads FQNNGV. This CDR3 has 15 residues. The CDR3 coding sequence is TGTGCCAGCAGCTTAGTCCCGGGGAACAATCAGCCCCAGCATTTT. Protein sequence: CASSLVPGNNQPQHF.

This clonotype was detected ten times or more. This rearrangement joins TRBV20-1 to TRBJ2-7; the D is unclear. Germline CDR1 DFQATT, CDR2 SNEGSKA (reference sequence). The ends were cut back, 3 bases at V and 0 bases at J, with 15 bases in the middle. This CDR3 has 15 residues. The CDR3 DNA reads as TGCAGTGCTAGCAGCTCCGAGATACTCTCCTACGAGCAGTACTTC. It is translated as CSASSSEILSYEQYF.

This clonotype has just a few counts. The rearrangement joins TRBV12-3 or TRBV12-4 to TRBJ1-2; D gene ambiguous. CDR3 length: 15 amino acids. V gave up 6 bases and J gave up 3 bases, with 17 bases separating them. The CDR3 coding sequence is TGTGCCAGCAGCCCCACTCCTGGAGTGGACTATGGCTACACCTTC. Protein sequence: CASSPTPGVDYGYTF.

This clonotype has just one count. The CDR3 DNA follows: TGTGCCAGTAGGGCTAGCGGGAGTCCAGATACGCAGTATTTT. The encoded protein is CASRASGSPDTQYF. The rearrangement joins TRBV6-6 to TRBJ2-3; 10 nucleotides align to TRBD2. Germline lookup yields CDR1 MNHNY and CDR2 SVGAGI (reference sequence). CDR3 size: 14 residues. Trimming removed 9 bases from V and 4 bases from J; junction bases left unmatched: 7.

The J gene is TRBJ1-5, the V gene TRBV5-1; TRBD1 might be the D (6 bases). V was pared by 0 bases and J by 3 bases, with 10 bases between. Germline-derived CDR1 and CDR2 are SGHRS and YFSETQ. CDR3 size: 15 residues. DNA of the CDR3: TGCGCCAGCAGCTTGGAAGCAGGGGTCAATCAGCCCCAGCATTTT. Translating gives CASSLEAGVNQPQHF.

This chain links TRBV2 with TRBJ2-4, with 10 positions matching TRBD2. J gave up 6 bases and V 8 bases, and 13 bases lay outside the gene matches. The CDR3 runs 16 residues. Germline V lookup: CDR1 SNHLY, CDR2 FYNNEI. CDR3 bases: TGTGCCAGCGGGGCTAGCGGGAGTTATCGGGGAAACATTCAGTACTTC. As protein: CASGASGSYRGNIQYF. The complete variable domain, with remaining parts taken from reference TRBV2 and TRBJ2-4, reads EPEVTQTPSHQVTQMGQEVILRCVPISNHLYFYWYRQILGQKVEFLVSFYNNEISEKSEIFDDQFSVERPDGSNFTLKIRSTKLEDSAMYFCASGASGSYRGNIQYFGAGTRLSVL.

This chain links TRBV20-1 with TRBJ1-3; D may be TRBD1 (6 bases). CDR3 length: 13 residues. Between the trimmed V and J ends, which lost 2 bases and 2 bases, there was a span of 7 bases. CDR1 and CDR2 from the germline V gene are DFQATT and SNEGSKA (reference sequence). CDR3 loop: CSARRTAGNTIYF. The CDR3 coding sequence is TGCAGTGCTAGAAGGACAGCTGGAAACACCATATATTTT.

V is TRBV5-1 and J is TRBJ2-3; D remains unclear. This CDR3 comprises 16 residues. V was trimmed by 3 bases and J by 3 bases, leaving 17 bases between them. Germline V gene sequence: CDR1 SGHRS, CDR2 YFSETQ. The CDR3 nucleotides are TGCGCCAGCAGCTCCGGACCCCCGTCGGAGACAGATACGCAGTATTTT. Residues: CASSSGPPSETDTQYF.

This clonotype was counted between two and nine times. The chain links TRBV19 to TRBJ2-7, with a weak D call TRBD2 (6 bases). This CDR3 contains 15 residues. Trimming shortened V by 7 bases and J by 1 base, and 17 bases separated the two germline ends. CDR1 is LNHDA and CDR2 is SQIVND in the germline V gene (reference sequence). CDR3 sequence (DNA): TGTGCCAGTACCCCCGACGGGGGAGCTTCCTACGAGCAGTACTTC. It specifies CASTPDGGASYEQYF.

The chain couples TRBV20-1 to TRBJ2-7; TRBD2 aligns across 10 bases. The CDR3 totals 16 residues. Per the germline V gene, CDR1 is DFQATT and CDR2 is SNEGSKA (reference sequence). The V and J ends lost 1 base and 2 bases, in that order; junction bases with no gene match: 8. Here the CDR3 reads CSARGPWTSGTYEQYF. In DNA, the CDR3 is TGCAGTGCTAGAGGTCCTTGGACTAGCGGAACCTACGAGCAGTACTTC.

This sequence joins TRBV5-1 and TRBJ2-6, with D unresolved. The germline V gene has CDR1 SGHRS and CDR2 YFSETQ. This CDR3 region has 18 residues. The ends were cut back, 1 base at V and 0 bases at J, with 14 bases in the middle. For the CDR3, the DNA is TGCGCCAGCAGCTTGCTCTCAGTAATACACTCTGGGGCCAACGTCCTGACTTTC. This codes for CASSLLSVIHSGANVLTF. Based on the CDR3 plus reference TRBV5-1 and TRBJ2-6, the full variable domain is KAGVTQTPRYLIKTRGQQVTLSCSPISGHRSVSWYQQTPGQGLQFLFEYFSETQRNKGNFPGRFSGRQFSNSRSEMNVSTLELGDSALYLCASSLLSVIHSGANVLTFGAGSRLTVL.

The rearrangement uses TRBV6-6 and TRBJ1-4; the D is unclear. The V and J ends lost 0 bases and 5 bases respectively, with 1 base between them. Germline assignment: CDR1 MNHNY and CDR2 SVGAGI (reference sequence). CDR3 length: 12 amino acids. CDR3 DNA: TGTGCCAGCAGTTACTCGAATGAAAAACTGTTTTTT. Amino acids: CASSYSNEKLFF.

V is TRBV7-2 and J is TRBJ2-1, with a tentative D call TRBD1 (5 bases). The CDR3 length is 15 residues. The V and J ends lost 6 bases and 1 base respectively, with 13 bases between them. Germline CDR1 reads SGHTA; CDR2 reads FQGNSA. CDR3 in amino acids: CASRQASASYNEQFF. CDR3 sequence (DNA): TGTGCCAGCAGACAGGCTAGTGCGTCCTACAATGAGCAGTTCTTC.

This clonotype was counted a few times. The J gene is TRBJ2-7, the V gene TRBV5-1, with D hard to call. CDR1 SGHRS and CDR2 YFSETQ come from the germline V gene. The CDR3 sequence is 13 residues long. The ends were cut back, 1 base at V and 3 bases at J, with 8 bases in the middle. DNA of the CDR3: TGCGCCAGCAGCTTGCAGGTCGGCTACGAGCAGTACTTC. Translation gives CASSLQVGYEQYF.

The chain couples TRBV3-1 to TRBJ1-3; D remains unclear. The V and J ends lost 3 bases and 0 bases respectively, with 15 bases between them. Germline V gene sequence: CDR1 LGHDT, CDR2 YNNKEL (reference sequence). The CDR3 extends over 17 amino acids. For the CDR3, the DNA is TGTGCCAGCAGCCACGCATTGAGCCAAAGCTCTGGAAACACCATATATTTT. This encodes CASSHALSQSSGNTIYF.

The chain couples TRBV6-2 or TRBV6-3 to TRBJ1-4; D is unresolved. Trimming took 8 bases from V and 8 from J, leaving 12 bases between them. Germline lookup yields CDR1 MNHEY and CDR2 SVGEGT. This CDR3 region has 12 residues. CDR3 amino acids: CASGRAAEKLFF. In nucleotides, the CDR3 is TGTGCCAGCGGGAGGGCCGCGGAAAAACTGTTTTTT.

The V call is TRBV28, the J call TRBJ2-5; a possible D gene is TRBD1 (5 bases). The CDR3 is made up of 13 amino acids. Germline lookup yields CDR1 MDHEN and CDR2 SYDVKM. V was shortened by 6 bases and J by 2 bases, with 10 bases between the two germline ends. The CDR3 DNA is TGTGCCAGCAGACTTCAGGGACAAGAGACCCAGTACTTC. Protein sequence: CASRLQGQETQYF.

A few counts support this clonotype. The V and J genes are TRBV10-1 and TRBJ2-2, with D perhaps matching TRBD2 (6 bases). Germline CDR1 WNHNN, CDR2 SYGVQD (reference sequence). V lost 3 bases to trimming and J lost 5 bases, with 13 bases between them. The CDR3 totals 15 residues. This CDR3 reads CASSEEGRGTGELFF. DNA of the CDR3: TGCGCCAGCAGTGAAGAGGGCCGGGGGACCGGGGAGCTGTTTTTT.

This clonotype was found a few times. The chain uses TRBV5-4 and TRBJ2-5; 13 bases line up with TRBD2. Germline V gene sequence: CDR1 SGHNT, CDR2 YYREEE (reference sequence). The V segment lost 4 bases and the J segment 9 bases; nucleotides outside the gene matches: 6. The CDR3 has 14 amino acids. The CDR3 coding sequence is TGTGCCAGCAGCCCAACTAGCGGGAGGGGGGCCCAGTACTTC. This encodes CASSPTSGRGAQYF.